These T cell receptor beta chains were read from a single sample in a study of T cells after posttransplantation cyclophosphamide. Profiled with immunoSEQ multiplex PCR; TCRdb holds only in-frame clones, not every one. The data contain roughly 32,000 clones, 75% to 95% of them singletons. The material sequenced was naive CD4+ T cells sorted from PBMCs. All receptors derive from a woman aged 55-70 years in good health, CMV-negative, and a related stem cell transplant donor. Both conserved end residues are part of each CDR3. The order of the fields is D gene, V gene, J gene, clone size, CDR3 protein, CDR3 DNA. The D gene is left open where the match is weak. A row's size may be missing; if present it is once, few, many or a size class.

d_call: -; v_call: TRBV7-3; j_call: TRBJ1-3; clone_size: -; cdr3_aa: CASSPGGASSGNTIYF; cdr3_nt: TGTGCCAGCAGCCCCGGAGGAGCCAGCTCTGGAAACACCATATATTTT
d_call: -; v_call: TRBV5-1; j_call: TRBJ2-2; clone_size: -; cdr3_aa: CASSPDSYTGELFF; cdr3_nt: TGCGCCAGCAGCCCGGACAGCTACACCGGGGAGCTGTTTTTT
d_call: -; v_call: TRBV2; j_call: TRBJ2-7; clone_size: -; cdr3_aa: CASHRDTATYEQYF; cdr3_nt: TGTGCCAGCCACCGGGACACCGCCACCTACGAGCAGTACTTC
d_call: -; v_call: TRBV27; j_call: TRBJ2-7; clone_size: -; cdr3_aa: CASMGTGMVNYEQYF; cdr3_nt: TGTGCCAGCATGGGAACAGGGATGGTAAACTACGAGCAGTACTTC
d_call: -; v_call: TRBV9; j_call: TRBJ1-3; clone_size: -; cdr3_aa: CASSSQVTGSGNTIYF; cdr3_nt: TGTGCCAGCAGCTCACAGGTTACAGGGTCTGGAAACACCATATATTTT
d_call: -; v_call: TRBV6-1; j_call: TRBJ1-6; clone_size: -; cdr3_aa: CASSALQGTLNSPLHF; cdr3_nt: TGTGCCAGCAGTGCATTACAGGGAACCCTTAATTCACCCCTCCACTTT
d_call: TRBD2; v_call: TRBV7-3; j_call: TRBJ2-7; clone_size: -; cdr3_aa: CASSRTSGVWYEQYF; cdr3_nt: TGTGCCAGCAGCCGGACTAGCGGGGTGTGGTACGAGCAGTACTTC
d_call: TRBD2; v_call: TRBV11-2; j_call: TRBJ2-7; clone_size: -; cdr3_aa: CASSPGTKEQYF; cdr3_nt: TGTGCCAGCAGCCCCGGGACTAAAGAGCAGTACTTC
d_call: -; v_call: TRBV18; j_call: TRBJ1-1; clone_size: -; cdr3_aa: CASSPLGRENTEAFF; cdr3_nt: TGTGCCAGCTCACCGTTGGGGCGGGAGAACACTGAAGCTTTCTTT
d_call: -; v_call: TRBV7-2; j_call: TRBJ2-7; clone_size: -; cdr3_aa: CASSLQGRYEQYF; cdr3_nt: TGTGCCAGCAGCTTACAGGGTCGCTACGAGCAGTACTTC
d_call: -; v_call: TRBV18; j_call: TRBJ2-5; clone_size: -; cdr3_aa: CASSGTSGYGTQYF; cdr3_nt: TGTGCCAGCTCAGGGACATCGGGATATGGGACCCAGTACTTC
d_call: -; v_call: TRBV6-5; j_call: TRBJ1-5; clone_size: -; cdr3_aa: CASSYRGFNQPQHF; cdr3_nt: TGTGCCAGCAGTTACAGGGGGTTCAATCAGCCCCAGCATTTT
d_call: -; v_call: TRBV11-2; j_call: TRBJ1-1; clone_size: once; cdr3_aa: CASSLEFTAEAFF; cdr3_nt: TGTGCCAGCAGCTTGGAATTCACAGCTGAAGCTTTCTTT
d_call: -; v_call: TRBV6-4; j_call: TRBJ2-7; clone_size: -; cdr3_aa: CASTCYEQYF; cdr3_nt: TGTGCCAGCACCTGCTACGAGCAGTACTTC
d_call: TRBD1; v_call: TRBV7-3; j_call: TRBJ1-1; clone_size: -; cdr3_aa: CASSRGGQGATEAFF; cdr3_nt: TGTGCCAGCAGCCGAGGGGGACAGGGCGCCACTGAAGCTTTCTTT
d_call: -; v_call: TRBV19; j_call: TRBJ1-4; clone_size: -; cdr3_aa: CASSIRYSTFGDEKLFF; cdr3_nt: TGTGCCAGTAGTATCAGGTATTCAACGTTCGGGGATGAAAAACTGTTTTTT
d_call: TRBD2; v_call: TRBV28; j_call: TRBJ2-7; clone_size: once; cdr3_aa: CASSLAGPSSYEQYF; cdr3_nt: TGTGCCAGCAGTCTAGCGGGGCCGAGCTCCTACGAGCAGTACTTC
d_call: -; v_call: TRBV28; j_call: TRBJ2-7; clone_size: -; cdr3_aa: CASSSPFGQSVSYEQYF; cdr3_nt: TGTGCCAGCAGTTCTCCCTTTGGGCAGTCGGTCTCCTACGAGCAGTACTTC
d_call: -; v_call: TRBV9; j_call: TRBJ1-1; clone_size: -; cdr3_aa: CASSVAGNTEAFF; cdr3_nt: TGTGCCAGCAGCGTAGCAGGGAACACTGAAGCTTTCTTT
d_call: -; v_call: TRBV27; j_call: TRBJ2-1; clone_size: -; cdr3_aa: CASGGAGATRNEQFF; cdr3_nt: TGTGCCAGCGGGGGGGCGGGAGCAACTAGGAATGAGCAGTTCTTC
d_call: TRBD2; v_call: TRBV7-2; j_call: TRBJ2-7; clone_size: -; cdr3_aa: CASSLRIAGGSPYEQYF; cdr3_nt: TGTGCCAGCAGCTTACGTATAGCGGGAGGATCCCCCTACGAGCAGTACTTC
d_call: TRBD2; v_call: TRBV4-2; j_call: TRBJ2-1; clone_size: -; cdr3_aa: CASSQTAGLAGNEQFF; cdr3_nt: TGTGCCAGCAGCCAAACAGCGGGACTAGCCGGAAATGAGCAGTTCTTC
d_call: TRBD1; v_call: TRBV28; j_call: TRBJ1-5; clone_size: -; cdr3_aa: CASRGSKGATWNQPQHF; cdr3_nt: TGTGCCAGCAGGGGGAGCAAGGGGGCCACTTGGAATCAGCCCCAGCATTTT
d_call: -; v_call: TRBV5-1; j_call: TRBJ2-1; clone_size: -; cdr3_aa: CASSRSVSHYNEQFF; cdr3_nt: TGCGCCAGCAGCCGTAGCGTCTCCCACTACAATGAGCAGTTCTTC
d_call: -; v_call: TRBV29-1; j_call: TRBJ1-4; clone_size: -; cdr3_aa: CSVQGGDEKLFF; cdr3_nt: TGCAGCGTTCAGGGAGGAGACGAAAAACTGTTTTTT
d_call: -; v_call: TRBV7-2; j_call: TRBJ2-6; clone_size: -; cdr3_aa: CASSSTTSGANVLTF; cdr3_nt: TGTGCCAGCAGCTCAACAACCTCTGGGGCCAACGTCCTGACTTTC
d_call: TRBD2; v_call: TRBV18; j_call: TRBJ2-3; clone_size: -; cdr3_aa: CASRTSGGVTDTQYF; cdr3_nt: TGTGCCAGCCGGACTAGCGGGGGGGTCACAGATACGCAGTATTTT
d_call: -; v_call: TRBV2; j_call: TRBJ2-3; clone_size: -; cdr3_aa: CASSVERGGGTQYF; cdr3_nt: TGTGCCAGCAGTGTAGAGCGGGGAGGGGGTACGCAGTATTTT
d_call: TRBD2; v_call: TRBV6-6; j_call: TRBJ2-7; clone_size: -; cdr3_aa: CASSHRSGGREQYF; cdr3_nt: TGTGCCAGCAGTCACCGATCTGGCGGGAGGGAGCAGTACTTC
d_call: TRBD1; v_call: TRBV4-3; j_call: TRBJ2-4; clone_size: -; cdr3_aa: CASSQRQGGIQYF; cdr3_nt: TGCGCCAGCAGCCAAAGACAGGGGGGCATTCAGTACTTC
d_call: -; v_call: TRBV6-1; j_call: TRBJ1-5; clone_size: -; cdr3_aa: CASTQGQGQPQHF; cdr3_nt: TGTGCCAGCACTCAAGGGCAGGGCCAGCCCCAGCATTTT
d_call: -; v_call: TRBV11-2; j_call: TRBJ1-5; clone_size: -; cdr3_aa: CASSSGPGNQPQHF; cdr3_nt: TGTGCCAGCAGCTCAGGGCCTGGCAATCAGCCCCAGCATTTT
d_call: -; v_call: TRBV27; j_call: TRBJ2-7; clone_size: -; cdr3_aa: CASSREWGRQYF; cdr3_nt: TGTGCCAGCAGTAGGGAGTGGGGGCGTCAGTACTTC
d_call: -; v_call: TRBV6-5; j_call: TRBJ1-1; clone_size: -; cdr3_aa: CASSPQAGVGAFF; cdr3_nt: TGTGCCAGCAGCCCCCAAGCAGGGGTTGGGGCTTTCTTT
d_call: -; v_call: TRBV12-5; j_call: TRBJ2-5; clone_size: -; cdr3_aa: CASGFRGTQYF; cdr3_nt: TGTGCTAGTGGTTTTAGGGGGACCCAGTACTTC
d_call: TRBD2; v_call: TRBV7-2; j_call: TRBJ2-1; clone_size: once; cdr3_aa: CASSLGNLAGGYNEQFF; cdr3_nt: TGTGCCAGCAGCTTAGGGAACCTAGCGGGGGGGTACAATGAGCAGTTCTTC